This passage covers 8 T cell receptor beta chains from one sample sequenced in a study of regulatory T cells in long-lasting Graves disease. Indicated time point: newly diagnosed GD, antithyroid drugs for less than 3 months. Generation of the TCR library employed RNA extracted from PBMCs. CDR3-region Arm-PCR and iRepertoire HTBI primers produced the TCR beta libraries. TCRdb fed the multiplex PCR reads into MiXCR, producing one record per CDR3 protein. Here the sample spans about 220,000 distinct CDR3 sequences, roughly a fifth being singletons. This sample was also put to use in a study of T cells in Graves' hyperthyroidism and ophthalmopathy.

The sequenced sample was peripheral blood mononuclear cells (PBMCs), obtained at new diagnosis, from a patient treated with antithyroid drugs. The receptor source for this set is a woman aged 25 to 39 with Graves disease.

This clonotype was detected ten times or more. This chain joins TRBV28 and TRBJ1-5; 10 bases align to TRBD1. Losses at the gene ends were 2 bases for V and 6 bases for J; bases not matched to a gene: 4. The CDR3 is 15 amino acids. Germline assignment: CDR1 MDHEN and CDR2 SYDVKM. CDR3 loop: CASSLRQGAGQPQHF. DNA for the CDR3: TGTGCCAGCAGTTTACGACAGGGGGCGGGTCAGCCCCAGCATTTT.

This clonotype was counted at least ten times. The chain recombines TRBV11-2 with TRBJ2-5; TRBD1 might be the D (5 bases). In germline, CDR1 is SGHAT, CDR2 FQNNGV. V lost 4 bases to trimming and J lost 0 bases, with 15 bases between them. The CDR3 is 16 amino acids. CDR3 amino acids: CASSSRPRQNQETQYF. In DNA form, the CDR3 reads TGTGCCAGCAGCTCGCGCCCTCGACAGAACCAAGAGACCCAGTACTTC. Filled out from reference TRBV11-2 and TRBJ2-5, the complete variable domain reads EAGVAQSPRYKIIEKRQSVAFWCNPISGHATLYWYQQILGQGPKLLIQFQNNGVVDDSQLPKDRFSAERLKGVDSTLKIQPAKLEDSAVYLCASSSRPRQNQETQYFGPGTRLLVL.

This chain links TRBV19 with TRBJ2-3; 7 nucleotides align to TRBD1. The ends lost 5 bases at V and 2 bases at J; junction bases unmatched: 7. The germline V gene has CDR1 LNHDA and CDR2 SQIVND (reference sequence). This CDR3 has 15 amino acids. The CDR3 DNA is TGTGCCAGTAGTGTAAGGGACAGCCCCACAGATACGCAGTATTTT. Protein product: CASSVRDSPTDTQYF.

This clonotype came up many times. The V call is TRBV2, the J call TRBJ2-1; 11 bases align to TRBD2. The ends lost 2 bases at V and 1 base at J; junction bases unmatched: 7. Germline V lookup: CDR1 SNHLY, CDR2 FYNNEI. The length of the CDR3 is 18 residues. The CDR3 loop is CASSEPTSGMVSYNEQFF. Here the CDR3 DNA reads TGTGCCAGCAGTGAACCGACTAGCGGGATGGTATCCTACAATGAGCAGTTCTTC.

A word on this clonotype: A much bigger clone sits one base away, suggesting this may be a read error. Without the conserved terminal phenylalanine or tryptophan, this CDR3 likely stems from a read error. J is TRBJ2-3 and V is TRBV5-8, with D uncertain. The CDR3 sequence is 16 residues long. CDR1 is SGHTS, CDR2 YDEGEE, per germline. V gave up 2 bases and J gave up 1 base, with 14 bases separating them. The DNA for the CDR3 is TGTGCCAGCAGCTTAGGCCTAAGGGTGGGCACAGATACGCAGTATTCT. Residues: CASSLGLRVGTDTQYS.

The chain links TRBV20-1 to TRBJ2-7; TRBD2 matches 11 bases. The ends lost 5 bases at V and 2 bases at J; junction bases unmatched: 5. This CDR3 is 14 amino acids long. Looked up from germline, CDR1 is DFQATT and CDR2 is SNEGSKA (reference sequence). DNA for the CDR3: TGCAGTGCTTTGACTAGCGGGACAACCTACGAGCAGTACTTC. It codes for CSALTSGTTYEQYF.

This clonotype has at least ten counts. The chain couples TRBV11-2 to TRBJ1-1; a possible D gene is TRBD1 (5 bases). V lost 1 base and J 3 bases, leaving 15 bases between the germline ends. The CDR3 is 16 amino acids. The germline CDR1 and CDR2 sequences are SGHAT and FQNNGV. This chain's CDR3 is CASSLVVTGRYTEAFF. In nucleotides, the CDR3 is TGTGCCAGCAGCTTAGTGGTCACAGGACGTTACACTGAAGCTTTCTTT.

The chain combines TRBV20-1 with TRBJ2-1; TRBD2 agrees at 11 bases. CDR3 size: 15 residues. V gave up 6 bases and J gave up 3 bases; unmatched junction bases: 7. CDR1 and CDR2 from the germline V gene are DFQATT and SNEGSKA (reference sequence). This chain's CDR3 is CSALSSGGFYNEQFF. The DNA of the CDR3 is TGCAGTGCACTTTCTAGCGGGGGGTTCTACAATGAGCAGTTCTTC.